This is a list of T cell receptor beta chains from one sample in a study of vaccination and CD4 T cells after COVID-19. TCRdb re-derived calls from the PCR reads in MiXCR, one entry per CDR3 protein. The repertoire holds about 23,000 distinct CDR3 sequences, with around 30% as singletons. Their antigens remain unidentified. Specimen: CD4+ T cells from blood, cultured in vitro, collected about 7 months after SARS-CoV-2 vaccination. The receptors come from a human donor who had recovered from COVID-19. CDR3s include the opening cysteine and the closing phenylalanine or tryptophan. D genes are given only for firm matches. The size of a clone is reported for some rows only, either as once, few or many, or as a class for expanded clones.

D: NA
V: TRBV7-9
size: few
J: TRBJ1-5
DNA: TGTGCCAGCGAAGCAGGTACGGGAGGGCCCCAGCATTTT
CDR3: CASEAGTGGPQHF

D: NA
V: TRBV20-1
size: few
J: TRBJ2-5
DNA: TGCAGTGCTAGACCAGGGTTAGGAGAGACCCAGTACTTC
CDR3: CSARPGLGETQYF

D: NA
V: TRBV7-3
size: NA
J: TRBJ2-1
DNA: TGTGCCAGCAGCTTAAACTGGATGTACAATGAGCAGTTCTTC
CDR3: CASSLNWMYNEQFF

D: TRBD1
V: TRBV7-6
size: NA
J: TRBJ1-2
DNA: TGTGCCAGCAGCTCTACAGGGGACAACTATGGCTACACCTTC
CDR3: CASSSTGDNYGYTF

D: NA
V: TRBV7-9
size: few
J: TRBJ1-2
DNA: TGTGCCAGCAGCTTCGGGGGCTATGGCTACACCTTC
CDR3: CASSFGGYGYTF

D: NA
V: TRBV28
size: NA
J: TRBJ1-2
DNA: TGTGCCAGCAGTTCCCCTAACTATGGCTACACCTTC
CDR3: CASSSPNYGYTF

D: NA
V: TRBV28
size: NA
J: TRBJ2-7
DNA: TGTGCCAGCGGAAGAGGGGGTTCTCGTTCCTACGAGCAGTACTTC
CDR3: CASGRGGSRSYEQYF

D: NA
V: TRBV7-2
size: NA
J: TRBJ2-1
DNA: TGTGCCAGCAGCTTATCTAGCCTGGGGGATGAGCAGTTCTTC
CDR3: CASSLSSLGDEQFF

D: NA
V: TRBV2
size: NA
J: TRBJ2-7
DNA: TGTGCCAGCAGGGTTACCTACGAGCAGTACTTC
CDR3: CASRVTYEQYF

D: TRBD2
V: TRBV28
size: NA
J: TRBJ2-3
DNA: TGTGCCAGCAGTCCAACCGGGGGGAACACGCAGTATTTT
CDR3: CASSPTGGNTQYF

D: TRBD1
V: TRBV7-8
size: NA
J: TRBJ2-1
DNA: TGTGCCAGCAGCATCGACAGGGGGACCCAGTTCTTC
CDR3: CASSIDRGTQFF

D: TRBD1
V: TRBV20-1
size: few
J: TRBJ2-1
DNA: TGCAGTGCCAAGGACAGGGGGAATGAGCAGTTCTTC
CDR3: CSAKDRGNEQFF

D: TRBD1
V: TRBV28
size: few
J: TRBJ1-2
DNA: TGTGCCAGCCAGCGGGACAGGGGTGGGTATGGCTACACCTTC
CDR3: CASQRDRGGYGYTF

D: NA
V: TRBV5-5
size: NA
J: TRBJ2-5
DNA: TGTGCCAGCAGCTTCGGACTAATGGCGACCCAGTACTTC
CDR3: CASSFGLMATQYF

D: TRBD2
V: TRBV20-1
size: few
J: TRBJ2-3
DNA: TGCAGTGCTAGTCTACTAGCGGGTACGCAGTATTTT
CDR3: CSASLLAGTQYF

D: NA
V: TRBV20-1
size: NA
J: TRBJ2-7
DNA: TGCAGTGCTAGAGATACACCGGGAGTGAGCGAGCAGTACTTC
CDR3: CSARDTPGVSEQYF

D: TRBD2
V: TRBV2
size: once
J: TRBJ2-5
DNA: TGTGCCAGCAGTACCCGACTAGCGGCGGAGACCCAGTACTTC
CDR3: CASSTRLAAETQYF

D: NA
V: TRBV6-1
size: NA
J: TRBJ2-7
DNA: TGTGCCAGCAGTGCCCGGGACTGGAGCCCCCACGAGCAGTACTTC
CDR3: CASSARDWSPHEQYF

D: TRBD1
V: TRBV28
size: NA
J: TRBJ2-7
DNA: TGTGCCAGCAGACACGGACAGGGGGGTTTCCACGAGCAGTACTTC
CDR3: CASRHGQGGFHEQYF

D: NA
V: TRBV15
size: NA
J: TRBJ2-6
DNA: TGTGCCACCAGCAGAGAAGCCGGGACTGGGGCCAACGTCCTGACTTTC
CDR3: CATSREAGTGANVLTF

D: NA
V: TRBV7-9
size: NA
J: TRBJ2-5
DNA: TGTGCCAGCAGCCCCTCAACCGGAGTTCAAGAGACCCAGTACTTC
CDR3: CASSPSTGVQETQYF

D: TRBD2
V: TRBV20-1
size: few
J: TRBJ2-1
DNA: TGCAGTGCTAGAGATTCGGGGCTAGCGGGAGACGAGCAGTTCTTC
CDR3: CSARDSGLAGDEQFF

D: NA
V: TRBV20-1
size: few
J: TRBJ1-1
DNA: TGCAGTGCTAGAGTGACAGTGAACACTGAAGCTTTCTTT
CDR3: CSARVTVNTEAFF

D: NA
V: TRBV28
size: few
J: TRBJ2-7
DNA: TGTGCCAGCAGTTTAACCGGACACTACTCCTACGAGCAGTACTTC
CDR3: CASSLTGHYSYEQYF

D: TRBD1
V: TRBV20-1
size: NA
J: TRBJ2-7
DNA: TGCAGTGCTAGCCTGGGACAGGGGGCGAGGGAGCAGTACTTC
CDR3: CSASLGQGAREQYF

D: NA
V: TRBV20-1
size: NA
J: TRBJ2-1
DNA: TGCAGTGCTAGTAGCGACGGTGAGCAGTTCTTC
CDR3: CSASSDGEQFF

D: TRBD2
V: TRBV24-1
size: few
J: TRBJ2-1
DNA: TGTGCCACCAGTGATCCTCTAGCGGGTATAAGCAATGAGCAGTTCTTC
CDR3: CATSDPLAGISNEQFF

D: NA
V: TRBV6-1
size: few
J: TRBJ1-5
DNA: TGTGCCAGCAGTGAAAGGGGCTATCAGCCCCAGCATTTT
CDR3: CASSERGYQPQHF

D: NA
V: TRBV20-1
size: NA
J: TRBJ2-1
DNA: TGCAGTGCTGACGGGAGCACAAATGAGCAGTTCTTC
CDR3: CSADGSTNEQFF

D: NA
V: TRBV15
size: NA
J: TRBJ2-5
DNA: TGTGCCACCAGCAGAGACTTCCAAGAGACCCAGTACTTC
CDR3: CATSRDFQETQYF

D: TRBD2
V: TRBV6-1
size: NA
J: TRBJ2-1
DNA: TGTGCCAGCAGGGGACTAGCGGGAGGCGGGGGGCAGTTCTTC
CDR3: CASRGLAGGGGQFF

D: TRBD2
V: TRBV20-1
size: NA
J: TRBJ2-7
DNA: TGCAGTGCCAAGCCGGGACTACTCTACGAGCGGTACTTC
CDR3: CSAKPGLLYERYF

D: NA
V: TRBV7-9
size: NA
J: TRBJ2-3
DNA: TGTGCCAGCAGCCTGGGGGTCTCCACAGATACGCAGTATTTT
CDR3: CASSLGVSTDTQYF

D: TRBD1
V: TRBV28
size: NA
J: TRBJ2-7
DNA: TGTGCCAGCAGTCTGACGGGCTCAGGGGGCTACGGGCAGTACTTC
CDR3: CASSLTGSGGYGQYF